This T cell receptor (beta chain) was obtained from a study of blood T cell repertoires in COVID-19. V lost 2 bases, J lost 6 bases, and 10 bases lay in between. The CDR3 has 14 residues. Germline CDR1 is SGHTA and CDR2 is FQGTGA. Sequencing used immunoSEQ multiplex PCR; TCRdb keeps in-frame clones, though not all of them. The data contain 240,000 or so clones, 70% to 85% of them singletons. The sequence was obtained from an elderly woman with acute or convalescent COVID-19. This chain connects TRBV7-3 to TRBJ2-2; D remains unclear. Sequenced input: peripheral blood. The CDR3 nucleotides read TGTGCCAGCAGCTTAGAGACTCAGCCCGGGGAGCTGTTTTTT. This translates into CASSLETQPGELFF.